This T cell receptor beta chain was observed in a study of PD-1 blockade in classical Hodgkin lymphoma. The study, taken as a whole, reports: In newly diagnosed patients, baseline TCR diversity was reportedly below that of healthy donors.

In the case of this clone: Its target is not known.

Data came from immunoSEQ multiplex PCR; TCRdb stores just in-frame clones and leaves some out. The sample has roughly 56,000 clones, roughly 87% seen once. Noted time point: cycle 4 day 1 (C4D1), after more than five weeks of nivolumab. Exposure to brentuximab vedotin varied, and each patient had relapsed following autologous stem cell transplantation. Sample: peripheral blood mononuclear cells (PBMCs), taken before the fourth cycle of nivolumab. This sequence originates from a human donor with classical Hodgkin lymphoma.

The CDR3 DNA reads TGTGCCAGCAGTTCCGGAGGGAGAAATCAGCCCCAGCATTTT. Its translation: CASSSGGRNQPQHF. This sequence joins TRBV6-5 and TRBJ1-5; no clear D gene. This CDR3 contains 14 residues. Germline values: CDR1 MNHEY, CDR2 SVGAGI. The V end lost 4 bases, the J end lost 4 bases, and 11 bases lay between the germline ends.